The clone carrying this T cell receptor beta chain was seen a few times. Followed longitudinally, the Seattle patients had been enrolled during active infection. Assay: immunoSEQ multiplex PCR; the TCRdb copy retains only in-frame clones and omits some. The top ten clones hold about 2.6% of a sample with about 170,000 clones, around nine tenths of them seen once. This entry comes from a study of blood T cell repertoires in COVID-19. Study overall: Nucleic acid was either cDNA or gDNA, and it came from T cells, B-cell-depleted T cells, or PBMCs.

Trimming cost V 2 bases and J 0 bases, with 8 bases left between them. This CDR3 has 15 residues. The V gene's germline CDR1 is LNHDA and CDR2 SQIVND (reference sequence). The TCR comes from a woman at least 80 years old with COVID-19, enrolled during active disease. The sequenced material came from peripheral blood. This chain joins TRBV19 and TRBJ1-5, with D possibly TRBD1 on 6 matching bases. The CDR3 is CASSILGGSNQPQHF. CDR3 nucleotides: TGTGCCAGTAGTATACTAGGGGGTAGCAATCAGCCCCAGCATTTT.